Listed here are 25 T cell receptor beta chains from one sample, sequenced in a study of blood T cells in healthy people across ages. Sample-barcoded 5' priming and a J-beta primer mix drove a second PCR of 7 to 11 cycles. TCRdb reprocessed the 5' RACE reads via MiXCR and lists one record per CDR3 protein. The table has around 900,000 distinct CDR3 sequences, roughly half seen once. The sample comprised blood. These receptors all stem from an older woman in good health.

The chain combines TRBV28 with TRBJ2-4; maybe TRBD1 (5 bases). CDR3 length: 14 residues. The V gene lost 7 bases and the J gene lost 13 bases, with 23 bases spanning the gap. CDR1 MDHEN and CDR2 SYDVKM come from the germline V gene. The CDR3 nucleotides read TGTGCCAGCACCCTTTCGGACACCTATTCCGTGCAGTACTTC. Translating it yields CASTLSDTYSVQYF.

This clonotype was seen a handful of times. For the CDR3, the DNA is TGTGCCAGCAGTTCGACGACAGGGGCGGAGAAAGGCTACACCTTC. Translation: CASSSTTGAEKGYTF. The chain couples TRBV12-3 or TRBV12-4 to TRBJ1-2, with TRBD1 identical over 8 bases. The CDR3 totals 15 residues. With 4 bases clipped from V and 8 bases from J, the junction kept 12 bases outside the gene matches.

This chain uses TRBV25-1 with TRBJ1-2; D is uncertain. Germline V gene lookup returns CDR1 MGHDK and CDR2 SYGVNS. Between the trimmed V and J ends, which lost 4 bases and 4 bases, there was a span of 4 bases. The CDR3 consists of 11 residues. In nucleotides, the CDR3 is TGTGCCAGCAGTGGAAGCTATGGCTACACCTTC. Protein: CASSGSYGYTF.

This clonotype was observed a handful of times. The genes are TRBV29-1 and TRBJ2-5, with D maybe TRBD1 (6 bases). The J call may be in error: the DNA end matches TRBJ2-7 better. CDR3 length equals 15 residues. Germline loops: CDR1 SQVTM, CDR2 ANQGSEA. Here the CDR3 DNA reads TGCAGCGCCATTGTGGGGGCCTTTAGGGGTCTCGAGCAGTACTTC. Its translation is CSAIVGAFRGLEQYF.

The J gene is TRBJ2-2, the V gene TRBV2; 8 bases match TRBD2. Germline lookup yields CDR1 SNHLY and CDR2 FYNNEI. V dropped 3 bases and J dropped 6; count of bases not matched to a gene: 3. The CDR3 has 14 amino acids. The CDR3 loop is CASSEGLVAGELFF. The CDR3 coding sequence is TGTGCCAGCAGTGAGGGACTAGTCGCCGGGGAGCTGTTTTTT.

This chain connects TRBV27 to TRBJ2-4; 8 nucleotides match TRBD1. V lost 3 bases and J lost 13; bases outside the gene matches: 17. The CDR3 runs to 16 residues. Germline lookup yields CDR1 MNHEY and CDR2 SMNVEV (reference sequence). The CDR3 loop is CASSFRPGQALREQYF. The CDR3 DNA is TGTGCCAGCAGTTTCAGACCGGGACAGGCTTTGAGAGAGCAGTACTTC.

The chain couples TRBV4-3 to TRBJ2-4, with D uncertain. Germline-derived CDR1 and CDR2 are LGHNA and YSLEER. V was cut by 0 bases and J by 0 bases, with 12 bases left in between. The CDR3 extends over 17 amino acids. The DNA of the CDR3 is TGCGCCAGCAGCCAAGATCTTGAAGGAATAGCCAAAAACATTCAGTACTTC. Translated: CASSQDLEGIAKNIQYF.

This chain uses TRBV9 with TRBJ2-3; the D gene is possibly TRBD1 (5 bases). CDR1 and CDR2 (germline): SGDLS, YYNGEE. The CDR3 runs to 13 residues. Deletions cut 6 bases from V and 1 base from J, with 9 bases between. The chain's CDR3 is CASNQGGTDTQYF. DNA for the CDR3: TGTGCCAGCAACCAGGGTGGCACAGATACGCAGTATTTT.

This clonotype has just a few counts. The rearrangement uses TRBV20-1 and TRBJ2-5, with TRBD2 as a possible D gene (5 bases). The CDR3 runs to 15 residues. The V gene's germline CDR1 is DFQATT and CDR2 SNEGSKA (reference sequence). Trimming stripped 0 bases from V and 5 bases from J, with 16 bases between. The CDR3 spells CSARDWERSPETQYF. The CDR3 DNA sequence: TGCAGTGCTAGAGATTGGGAGCGCTCTCCGGAGACCCAGTACTTC.

About this clonotype itself: This CDR3 fails to terminate in the conserved phenylalanine or tryptophan, so it likely reflects a read error. This rearrangement joins TRBV28 to TRBJ2-3; 7 positions match TRBD1. V was pared by 6 bases and J by 8 bases, with 8 bases of the junction left unmatched. The germline CDR1 and CDR2 sequences are MDHEN and SYDVKM. The CDR3 loop spans 13 amino acids. The CDR3 coding sequence is TGTGCCAGCAGAGAACAGGGGCTTGGTACGCAGTATTTG. This translates into CASREQGLGTQYL.

V and J are TRBV7-2 and TRBJ2-1, with 8 bases fitting TRBD2. With 5 bases clipped from V and 4 bases from J, the junction kept 7 bases outside the gene matches. CDR3 size: 15 residues. Germline V gene sequence: CDR1 SGHTA, CDR2 FQGNSA. The CDR3 spells CASSAQTGGYNEQFF. The CDR3 DNA follows: TGTGCCAGCAGCGCCCAGACGGGAGGGTACAATGAGCAGTTCTTC.

This chain uses TRBV30 with TRBJ2-4; D tentatively reads TRBD1 or TRBD2 (5 bases each). The J call could be wrong; TRBJ2-5 is a better fit for the DNA end. Germline loops: CDR1 GTSNPN, CDR2 SVGIG (reference sequence). The CDR3 extends over 12 amino acids. CDR3 in amino acids: CAWSLGVETQYF. The CDR3, as DNA: TGTGCCTGGAGTTTGGGGGTGGAGACCCAGTACTTC.

This rearrangement joins TRBV4-2 to TRBJ2-2; 7 bases align to TRBD2. The CDR3 is 13 amino acids. V gave up 9 bases and J gave up 7 bases; unmatched junction bases: 8. In germline, CDR1 is LGHNA, CDR2 YNFKEQ. DNA of the CDR3: TGTGCCAGTGGGCGGGAGACCGTCGGGGAGCTGTTTTTT. Translation gives CASGRETVGELFF.

V is TRBV21-1 and J is TRBJ1-1. TRBV21-1 is termed a pseudogene. CDR3 size: 11 residues. The CDR3 loop is CASQNRMEAFF. The CDR3 bases are TGTGCCAGCCAGAACCGTATGGAAGCTTTCTTT.

CDR3 in DNA: TGCAGTGCTATTAATGAAAAACTGTTTTTT. It translates to CSAINEKLFF. This rearrangement joins TRBV20-1 to TRBJ1-4; D is unresolved. Trimming removed 4 bases at V and 4 bases at J, with 1 base between. The length of the CDR3 is 10 residues. The germline V gene encodes CDR1 DFQATT and CDR2 SNEGSKA (reference sequence).

The gene calls are TRBV6-2 or TRBV6-3 and TRBJ2-7; D possibly corresponds to TRBD1 (6 bases). The ends were cut back, 6 bases at V and 9 bases at J, with 18 bases in the middle. The CDR3 length is 13 residues. The germline V gene encodes CDR1 MNHEY and CDR2 SVGEGT. CDR3 protein: CASSPGQHLLQYF. In DNA, the CDR3 is TGTGCCAGCAGCCCAGGACAGCACCTTCTGCAGTACTTC.

This clonotype has a handful of counts. J is TRBJ2-3 and V is TRBV29-1, with 7 bases lining up with TRBD2. This CDR3 comprises 15 residues. The germline CDR1 and CDR2 sequences are SQVTM and ANQGSEA. The V gene end was trimmed by 3 bases and the J gene end by 2 bases; junction bases not matched to a gene: 8. This CDR3 is CSVDRGRVATDTQYF. CDR3 DNA sequence: TGCAGCGTTGATCGGGGGAGGGTTGCCACAGATACGCAGTATTTT.

This clonotype has a handful of counts. V is TRBV5-6 and J is TRBJ1-5; possible D gene TRBD1, 5 bases. This CDR3 has 15 amino acids. Trimming took off 1 base at V and 6 bases at J, with 14 bases between the two ends. From germline, CDR1 is SGHDT and CDR2 YYEEEE. CDR3 DNA: TGTGCCAGCAGCTTGTATTTGGGGCCTCCTCAGCCCCAGCATTTT. Translating it yields CASSLYLGPPQPQHF.

This clonotype was found a few times. DNA of the CDR3: TGTGCCAGCAGCGGGAATGGGTGGGGACAGCCCCAGCATTTT. This translates into CASSGNGWGQPQHF. The rearrangement links TRBV14 to TRBJ1-5, with D unresolved. There are 14 residues in the CDR3. CDR1 is SGHDN, CDR2 FVKESK, per germline. V lost 5 bases to trimming and J lost 7 bases, with 15 bases between them. Full variable domain (outside the CDR3, taken from reference TRBV14 and TRBJ1-5): EAGVTQFPSHSVIEKGQTVTLRCDPISGHDNLYWYRRVMGKEIKFLLHFVKESKQDESGMPNNRFLAERTGGTYSTLKVQPAELEDSGVYFCASSGNGWGQPQHFGDGTRLSIL.

This clonotype has just a few counts. CDR3 coding DNA: TGTGCCAGCAGCGTAGATTTGGCGGATGCGACCTACGAGCAGTACTTC. It is translated as CASSVDLADATYEQYF. This chain links TRBV9 with TRBJ2-7; no reliable D call. Germline loops: CDR1 SGDLS, CDR2 YYNGEE. Trimming cost V 0 bases and J 2 bases, with 15 bases left between them. The CDR3 is made up of 16 amino acids.

V usage is TRBV7-9 and J usage is TRBJ2-3; no definite D call. The CDR3 is 15 amino acids. Trimming shortened V by 5 bases and J by 6 bases, and 18 bases separated the two germline ends. Germline lookup yields CDR1 SEHNR and CDR2 FQNEAQ (reference sequence). In DNA form, the CDR3 reads TGTGCCAGCAGCCCAGTCGACCCGGAGAGGGATACGCAGTATTTT. Translated: CASSPVDPERDTQYF.

About this clonotype itself: Sequence at one end of the junction differs from germline and may be a read error. V is TRBV12-3 or TRBV12-4 and J is TRBJ2-3; perhaps TRBD2 as D (6 bases). The CDR3 runs 15 residues. DNA for the CDR3: TGTGCCAGCAGTTTTCAGGGACTCAGCGCAGATACGCAATATTTT. Encoded protein: CASSFQGLSADTQYF.

A remark on this clonotype: At one of its ends the junction is not consistent with the germline gene, which may arise from a read error. The CDR3: CVSSLVGDRGFDEQYF. As DNA, the CDR3 is TGTGTCAGCAGCTTAGTAGGGGACAGGGGCTTCGACGAGCAGTACTTC. The rearrangement joins TRBV7-8 to TRBJ2-7; 10 nucleotides align to TRBD1. The CDR3 spans 16 residues. In germline, CDR1 is SGHVS, CDR2 FQNEAQ.

V usage is TRBV29-1 and J usage is TRBJ1-3, with a weak D call TRBD1 (6 bases). CDR3 size: 15 residues. The ends were cut back, 3 bases at V and 0 bases at J, with 12 bases in the middle. Looked up from germline, CDR1 is SQVTM and CDR2 is ANQGSEA. The CDR3 reads CSVDGGANSGNTIYF. CDR3 bases: TGCAGCGTTGATGGGGGGGCCAACTCTGGAAACACCATATATTTT.

The CDR3 reads CSVEGGDGWETQYF. The CDR3 DNA sequence: TGCAGCGTTGAAGGTGGGGACGGATGGGAGACCCAGTACTTC. The J gene is TRBJ2-7, the V gene TRBV29-1; perhaps D is TRBD1 or TRBD2 (5 bases each). The J call may be mistaken, given a closer DNA end match to TRBJ2-5. Germline lookup yields CDR1 SQVTM and CDR2 ANQGSEA. The CDR3 consists of 14 residues.